The rows below give T cell receptor beta chains drawn from one sample of a study of blood T cell repertoires in COVID-19. Sequencing was performed with immunoSEQ multiplex PCR; in TCRdb, only in-frame clones are kept and a portion is missing. This table has a few hundred thousand clones, around 90% appearing once. Specimen: peripheral blood. These receptors came from a woman between 25 and 40 years old with COVID-19, enrolled during active disease. CDR3s include the opening cysteine and the closing phenylalanine or tryptophan. The D gene is left open where the match is weak. Part of the rows lack a size; the others show once, few, many or a class for expanded clones.

J	V	D	size	CDR3	DNA
TRBJ2-2	TRBV7-9	NA	NA	CASSSNEEYTGELFF	TGTGCCAGCAGCTCAAATGAGGAGTACACCGGGGAGCTGTTTTTT
TRBJ2-2	TRBV27	NA	NA	CASSFSGSNTGELFF	TGTGCCAGCAGTTTTTCCGGTTCGAACACCGGGGAGCTGTTTTTT
TRBJ1-6	TRBV5-1	TRBD1	NA	CASSLGGQGISPLHF	TGCGCCAGCAGCTTGGGGGGACAGGGGATTTCACCCCTCCACTTT
TRBJ2-5	TRBV6-2/TRBV6-3	NA	NA	CASSYGPFLEETQYF	TGTGCCAGCAGTTACGGGCCCTTCCTCGAGGAGACCCAGTACTTC
TRBJ2-1	TRBV30	NA	NA	CAWSVLPSNEQFF	TGTGCCTGGAGTGTACTCCCTAGCAATGAGCAGTTCTTC
TRBJ2-3	TRBV11-2	TRBD2	once	CASSVRPSGFTDTQYF	TGTGCCAGCAGCGTACGACCTAGCGGTTTCACAGATACGCAGTATTTT
TRBJ1-1	TRBV29-1	NA	NA	CSAGIGGSSTEAFF	TGCAGCGCCGGAATTGGAGGTTCGAGTACTGAAGCTTTCTTT
TRBJ1-4	TRBV2	NA	NA	CASSGLGQRRLEEKLFF	TGTGCCAGCAGTGGACTAGGACAAAGGCGATTAGAGGAAAAACTGTTTTTT
TRBJ2-3	TRBV20-1	NA	NA	CSASPPTRSTDTQYF	TGCAGTGCTAGTCCGCCAACGCGTAGCACAGATACGCAGTATTTT
TRBJ2-3	TRBV6-2/TRBV6-3	TRBD2	NA	CASSYGRESRKSDTQYF	TGTGCCAGCAGTTATGGGCGGGAGTCGAGAAAGTCAGATACGCAGTATTTT
TRBJ2-2	TRBV19	TRBD1	NA	CASSAAYRGQISNTGELFF	TGTGCCAGTAGTGCCGCCTACAGGGGGCAGATATCGAACACCGGGGAGCTGTTTTTT
TRBJ2-1	TRBV5-8	NA	NA	CASSLGAGDPNEQFF	TGTGCCAGCAGCTTGGGAGCAGGGGACCCCAATGAGCAGTTCTTC
TRBJ2-2	TRBV11-2	NA	NA	CASSLGTDSPAGELFF	TGTGCCAGCAGCTTAGGGACGGACTCTCCGGCCGGGGAGCTGTTTTTT
TRBJ1-1	TRBV27	TRBD1	NA	CASSFLVTGGSNTEAFF	TGTGCCAGCAGTTTTTTGGTCACAGGGGGGTCGAACACTGAAGCTTTCTTT